What follows is one T cell receptor (beta chain) and its context. This CDR3 is 15 amino acids long. Germline trimming cut 2 bases from V and 7 bases from J; bases unmatched to any gene: 5. Germline values: CDR1 MDHEN, CDR2 SYDVKM. Per the study methods: Scientists estimated how many nucleated cells there were by amplifying reference gene primers. Some clones are missing from TCRdb's copy, which holds only in-frame ones; the method was immunoSEQ multiplex PCR. V, J and clone size are those of that table, while D and trimming were read from the DNA. The sample lists 180,000 or so clones, 80% to 90% seen once, with around 8.2% in the top ten. This record belongs to a study of blood T cell repertoires in COVID-19. Background on the study: Samples representing acute and convalescent COVID-19 were sourced from the United States, Italy and Spain. In each case, the material was cDNA or gDNA derived from T cells, B-cell-depleted T cells, or PBMCs.

The sequenced sample was peripheral blood. The receptor's source is a man in his 60s with acute or convalescent COVID-19. The J gene is TRBJ1-2, the V gene TRBV28; 12 bases are a match to TRBD1. The CDR3 DNA sequence: TGTGCCAGCAGTTTACCGGGACAGGGGGCAAGTGGCTACACCTTC. Its protein product is CASSLPGQGASGYTF.